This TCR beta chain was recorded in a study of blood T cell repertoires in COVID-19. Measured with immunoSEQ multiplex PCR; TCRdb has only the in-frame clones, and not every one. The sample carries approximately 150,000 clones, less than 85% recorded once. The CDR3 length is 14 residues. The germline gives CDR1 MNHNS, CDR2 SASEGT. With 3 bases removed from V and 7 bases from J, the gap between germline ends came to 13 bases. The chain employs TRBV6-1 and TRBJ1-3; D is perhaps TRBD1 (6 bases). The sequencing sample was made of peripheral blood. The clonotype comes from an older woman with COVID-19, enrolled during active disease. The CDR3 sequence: CASSETGDGNTIYF. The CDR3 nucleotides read TGTGCCAGCAGTGAGACAGGAGATGGGAACACCATATATTTT.